This TCR beta chain was recorded in a study of shared clonotypes between healthy human individuals. About the study: A donor's plate count was three for CD4 naive and three for CD4 memory; CD8 naive had two and CD8 memory one.

Germline CDR1 SEHNR, CDR2 FQNEAQ (reference sequence). Trimming pared 4 bases from V and 5 bases from J, leaving 5 bases between. This CDR3 has 11 residues. The study, taken as a whole, reports: Among the subsets, naive ones generally showed larger estimated richness than memory ones. Non-shared clonotypes were found to have lower generation probabilities than the clonotypes that were shared by all four of the sorted-subset donors.

The assay was immunoSEQ multiplex PCR, and TCRdb's table has in-frame clones only and misses some. The table includes some 1.5 million clones, 95% to 99% detected once. Comment on this clone: The antigen is undetermined.

The receptor comes from a young man in good health. V usage is TRBV7-9 and J usage is TRBJ1-2, with D uncertain. Sequencing was done on a sample of naive CD4+ T cells sorted from blood. Subset defined: CD45RA+ positively selected. The CDR3 region has the DNA TGTGCCAGCAGCTCGGCATATGGCTACACCTTC. It translates to CASSSAYGYTF.